This TCR beta chain was obtained from a study of T-cell reconstitution after alpha-beta-depleted transplantation in children. This clonotype appeared many times. The germline V and J ends were trimmed by 4 bases and 3 bases, with 5 bases remaining between them. The V gene's germline CDR1 is SGHRS and CDR2 YFSETQ. CDR3 length equals 11 residues. The TCRbeta library was prepared with unique molecular identifiers. In TCRdb, the PCR reads were re-called with MiXCR into one record per CDR3 protein. The sample lists more than 450,000 distinct CDR3 sequences, roughly 18% occurring once. This receptor was taken from a human donor who donated a stem cell graft to a child with acute lymphoblastic leukemia. The sample in question was PBMCs from the stem cell graft donor, obtained from the stem cell graft. The chain links TRBV5-1 to TRBJ2-7; D gene ambiguous. CDR3 region: CASSLNYEQYF. The DNA for the CDR3 is TGCGCCAGCAGCCTTAACTACGAGCAGTACTTC. The full variable domain, completed using reference TRBV5-1 and TRBJ2-7, is KAGVTQTPRYLIKTRGQQVTLSCSPISGHRSVSWYQQTPGQGLQFLFEYFSETQRNKGNFPGRFSGRQFSNSRSEMNVSTLELGDSALYLCASSLNYEQYFGPGTRLTVT.